This TCR beta chain was observed in a study of T-cell memory formation after mild COVID-19. Whole-study results and caveats: Nothing confirmed that second-wave clones peaking on day 37 were specific for SARS-CoV-2. A subset of responding clones appeared in pre-infection memory, suggesting cross-reactive memory joined. Contracting CD4+ clones sat mainly in CM and EM; CD8+ in EMRA.

A remark on this clonotype: Its antigen remains unknown.

TCRdb redid the calling of the 5' RACE reads with MiXCR, one entry per CDR3 protein. Found here are roughly 120,000 distinct CDR3 sequences, approximately 16% of them singletons; the top ten hold approximately 15%. V was pared by 4 bases and J by 5 bases, with 16 bases between. CDR1 and CDR2 (germline): SGDLS, YYNGEE. The CDR3 is 14 amino acids. Sample: PBMCs or a T cell subset sorted from them (not recorded which). The clonotype originates from an adult woman who had mild COVID-19 (a few samples of this study predate the infection). Cell type and time point are not known. The V gene is TRBV9, the J gene TRBJ2-7; TRBD2 is a possible D gene (6 bases). The CDR3 nucleotides read TGTGCCAGCAGCCTCTCCCGGGAGATCGACGAGCAGTACTTC. It specifies CASSLSREIDEQYF.